The 5 T cell receptor beta chains given below trace back to one sample, sequenced in a study of T cells after somatic rescue of genetic block. Profiled with immunoSEQ multiplex PCR; TCRdb holds only in-frame clones, not every one. The sample holds roughly 65,000 clones, 92% seen once. Sequenced material: peripheral blood mononuclear cells (PBMCs). All receptors come from a middle-aged man.

V and J are TRBV18 and TRBJ2-1, with 8 bases matching TRBD1. V lost 3 bases, J lost 7 bases, and 8 bases stayed unmatched. From germline, CDR1 is KGHSH and CDR2 LQKENI. The CDR3 is 15 residues long. CDR3 region: CASSPTSGQVNEQFF. CDR3 in DNA: TGTGCCAGCTCACCTACGTCGGGACAGGTGAATGAGCAGTTCTTC.

A few counts support this clone. The V call is TRBV16, the J call TRBJ1-2; D possibly corresponds to TRBD1 (6 bases). The CDR3 sequence is 16 residues long. Trimming shortened V by 4 bases and J by 2 bases, and 17 bases separated the two germline ends. CDR1 KGHSY and CDR2 FQNENV come from the germline V gene. CDR3 in amino acids: CASSPSRPRGNYGYTF. The DNA of the CDR3 is TGTGCCAGCAGCCCTAGTCGGCCCAGGGGAAACTATGGCTACACCTTC.

The CDR3 nucleotides are TGTGCCAGCAGTACTCCAGGGAAAGGCGAGCAGTACTTC. Translation gives CASSTPGKGEQYF. The V call is TRBV6-5, the J call TRBJ2-7, with TRBD1 as a possible D gene (5 bases). The ends were cut back, 5 bases at V and 6 bases at J, with 14 bases in the middle. The length of the CDR3 is 13 residues. Looked up from germline, CDR1 is MNHEY and CDR2 is SVGAGI.

The chain joins TRBV4-1 to TRBJ1-4, with a possible D match to TRBD1 (6 bases). Germline V lookup: CDR1 MGHRA, CDR2 YSYEKL. The CDR3 consists of 13 residues. Trimming took off 4 bases at V and 8 bases at J, with 11 bases between the two ends. For the CDR3, the DNA is TGCGCCAGCAGCCGTACCCAGGGGGAAAAACTGTTTTTT. It translates to CASSRTQGEKLFF.

This sequence joins TRBV19 and TRBJ2-2, with D tentatively TRBD2 (6 bases). Trimming took off 5 bases at V and 2 bases at J, with 21 bases between the two ends. Germline V gene sequence: CDR1 LNHDA, CDR2 SQIVND (reference sequence). The CDR3 sequence is 18 residues long. CDR3 DNA: TGTGCCAGTAGTGCCCCTGAAGGACGGGGGTCAAACACCGGGGAGCTGTTTTTT. It is translated as CASSAPEGRGSNTGELFF.